Shown below are 8 T cell receptor beta chains from a single sample sequenced in a study of cytomegalovirus exposure and HLA in healthy donors. In the PCR, 60 Vbeta and 13 Jbeta primers were used. The assay was immunoSEQ multiplex PCR, and TCRdb's table has in-frame clones only and misses some. The sample lists about 130,000 clones, roughly 88% occurring once. Sequencing input: PBMCs. The receptors stem from a young woman in good health and CMV-seropositive.

J is TRBJ2-5 and V is TRBV5-1; 7 bases match TRBD2. V gave up 0 bases and J gave up 4 bases; unmatched junction bases: 3. Germline-derived CDR1 and CDR2 are SGHRS and YFSETQ. The CDR3 runs to 14 residues. The CDR3 here is CASSLDTGGETQYF. CDR3 bases: TGCGCCAGCAGCTTGGACACGGGGGGAGAGACCCAGTACTTC.

V and J are TRBV5-6 and TRBJ2-7; the D is unclear. The CDR3 covers 13 residues. Germline CDR1 reads SGHDT; CDR2 reads YYEEEE. Trimming took off 0 bases at V and 2 bases at J, with 6 bases between the two ends. CDR3 nucleotides: TGTGCCAGCAGCTTGGCACAGCCCTACGAGCAGTACTTC. This encodes CASSLAQPYEQYF.

The V and J genes are TRBV4-1 and TRBJ1-1; D is undetermined. The CDR3 contains 16 residues. Germline V gives CDR1 MGHRA, CDR2 YSYEKL. V was cut by 3 bases and J by 0 bases, with 14 bases left in between. In DNA form, the CDR3 reads TGCGCCAGCAGCCAGGAAGACGGGATTGTGAACACTGAAGCTTTCTTT. It codes for CASSQEDGIVNTEAFF.

The genes are TRBV28 and TRBJ1-4, with D hard to call. V lost 2 bases to trimming and J lost 6 bases, with 16 bases between them. CDR3 length equals 16 residues. The germline gives CDR1 MDHEN, CDR2 SYDVKM. CDR3 region: CASSLASDGGYEKLFF. The CDR3 DNA is TGTGCCAGCAGTTTAGCCTCTGACGGAGGGTATGAAAAACTGTTTTTT. Combining the CDR3 with reference TRBV28 and TRBJ1-4 gives the whole variable domain DVKVTQSSRYLVKRTGEKVFLECVQDMDHENMFWYRQDPGLGLRLIYFSYDVKMKEKGDIPEGYSVSREKKERFSLILESASTNQTSMYLCASSLASDGGYEKLFFGSGTQLSVL.

The chain employs TRBV11-3 and TRBJ2-2; perhaps TRBD2 as D (7 bases). Germline loops: CDR1 SGHNT, CDR2 YENEEA. CDR3 length: 15 amino acids. V shed 0 bases and J shed 7 bases, with 12 bases lying between them. As DNA, the CDR3 is TGTGCCAGCAGCTTAGAGGGGGGGGCCCTCGGGGAGCTGTTTTTT. Translation gives CASSLEGGALGELFF.

V is TRBV7-3 and J is TRBJ2-7; 9 bases map to TRBD2. CDR1 SGHTA and CDR2 FQGTGA come from the germline V gene. The CDR3 totals 14 residues. V shed 3 bases and J 4 bases; nucleotides not matched to a gene: 4. The CDR3 sequence: CASSFLAGDYEQYF. CDR3 bases: TGTGCCAGCAGCTTTTTAGCGGGGGATTACGAGCAGTACTTC.

This chain uses TRBV15 with TRBJ1-3; perhaps TRBD1 as D (6 bases). This CDR3 contains 16 residues. V lost 0 bases and J lost 5, with 14 bases in between. Germline assignment: CDR1 LNHNV and CDR2 YYDKDF (reference sequence). CDR3 region: CATSRELGDNRNTIYF. The CDR3 nucleotides are TGTGCCACCAGCAGAGAGTTGGGGGACAACCGAAACACCATATATTTT.

This clone was detected only a few times. CDR3 nucleotides: TGTGCCAGCAGTGAGGACAGCCGGAGGACTGAAGCTTTCTTT. Translated: CASSEDSRRTEAFF. The chain couples TRBV9 to TRBJ1-1, with D maybe TRBD1 (6 bases). Deletions cut 5 bases from V and 5 bases from J, with 16 bases between. Germline CDR1 and CDR2: SGDLS and YYNGEE. This CDR3 has 14 residues.